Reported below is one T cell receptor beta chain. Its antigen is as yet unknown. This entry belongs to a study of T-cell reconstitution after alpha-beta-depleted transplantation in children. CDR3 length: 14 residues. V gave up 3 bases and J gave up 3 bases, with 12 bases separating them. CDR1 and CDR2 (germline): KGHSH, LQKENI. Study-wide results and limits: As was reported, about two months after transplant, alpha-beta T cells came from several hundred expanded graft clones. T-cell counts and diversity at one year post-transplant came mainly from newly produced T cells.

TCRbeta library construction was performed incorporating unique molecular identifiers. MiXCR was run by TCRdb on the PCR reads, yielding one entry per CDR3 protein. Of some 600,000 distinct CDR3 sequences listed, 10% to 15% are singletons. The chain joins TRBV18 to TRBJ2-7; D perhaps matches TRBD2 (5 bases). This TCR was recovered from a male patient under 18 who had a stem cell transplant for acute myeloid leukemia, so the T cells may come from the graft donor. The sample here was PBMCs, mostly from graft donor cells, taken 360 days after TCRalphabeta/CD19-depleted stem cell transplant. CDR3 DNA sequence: TGTGCCAGCTCACCGGCAGATCGGGGCTACGAGCAGTACTTC. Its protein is CASSPADRGYEQYF.